Below, one T cell receptor beta chain is given with its context. Its antigen is currently unknown. This entry belongs to a study of shared clonotypes between healthy human individuals. Findings of the study overall: The generation probabilities recorded for non-shared clonotypes fell below those of clonotypes shared by all four donors.

The deep-level immunoSEQ assay was used. Authors' data handling: ImmunoSEQ output lacked quality scores and full-length reads, limiting matched filtering. The repertoire was sequenced with immunoSEQ multiplex PCR; TCRdb's copy has only in-frame clones and lacks some. V and J calls and clone size follow that table, whereas D and trimming were derived from the DNA. In the table there are more than 850,000 clones, 75% to 85% of which are singletons. The split of CD4+ cells yielded CD45RA+ naive and CD45RA-negative memory subsets. CDR3 size: 13 residues. Germline values: CDR1 MNHNY, CDR2 SVGAGI (reference sequence). With 6 bases removed from V and 12 bases from J, the gap between germline ends came to 17 bases.

V is TRBV6-6 and J is TRBJ1-4, with a weak D call TRBD1 (5 bases). The specimen sequenced was memory CD4+ T cells from PBMCs. The subset: CD45RA-negative fraction. This TCR was recovered from a man aged 18 to 29 in good health. Some clones in this sample may be carry-over from other donors' samples. CDR3 protein: CASRRPGGVQLFF. The CDR3 DNA sequence: TGTGCCAGCAGGCGGCCCGGGGGTGTACAACTGTTTTTT.